The sequence of this TCR beta chain was determined in a study of blood T cell repertoires in COVID-19. Generated by immunoSEQ multiplex PCR, the TCRdb table keeps only in-frame clones and is missing some. The data contain around 86,000 clones, approximately 87% of them singletons. Trimming cost V 0 bases and J 5 bases, with 13 bases left between them. The CDR3 runs 15 residues. The V gene's germline CDR1 is SGHNT and CDR2 YENEEA. The receptor's source is a human donor with acute or convalescent COVID-19. The donor label of this sample is uncertain. Input material: peripheral blood. The chain is built from TRBV11-3 and TRBJ2-5; D is uncertain. CDR3 nucleotides: TGTGCCAGCAGCTTAGAGGGCAGTTCGTTTGAGACCCAGTACTTC. It encodes CASSLEGSSFETQYF.